One sample yielded the 9 T cell receptor beta chains listed below, sequenced in a study of early T cells in non-severe SARS-CoV-2 infection. From the 5' RACE reads, TCRdb called clonotypes with MiXCR, one entry per CDR3 protein. The profile shows more than 85,000 distinct CDR3 sequences, approximately 14% of them singletons. Source material: whole blood. These TCRs come from an adult who was a healthcare worker with PCR-confirmed SARS-CoV-2 infection or an uninfected control (not recorded which).

This clonotype was counted at least ten times. The chain combines TRBV7-8 with TRBJ2-4; no clear D. The CDR3 consists of 14 residues. Germline CDR1 SGHVS, CDR2 FQNEAQ. V dropped 3 bases and J dropped 6 bases, with 12 bases sitting between them. The CDR3 region is CASSFGLMGNIQYF. The CDR3, as DNA: TGTGCCAGCAGCTTTGGCCTCATGGGAAACATTCAGTACTTC. Full variable domain (outside the CDR3, taken from reference TRBV7-8 and TRBJ2-4): GAGVSQSPRYKVAKRGQDVALRCDPISGHVSLFWYQQALGQGPEFLTYFQNEAQLDKSGLPSDRFFAERPEGSVSTLKIQRTQQEDSAVYLCASSFGLMGNIQYFGAGTRLSVL.

The chain joins TRBV7-2 to TRBJ2-5; 7 bases are shared with TRBD1. With 3 bases clipped from V and 4 bases from J, the junction kept 17 bases outside the gene matches. This CDR3 is 18 amino acids long. CDR1 is SGHTA and CDR2 is FQGNSA in the germline V gene. The CDR3 nucleotides read TGTGCCAGCAGCTTCCGCACAGGGGAACTGAGGGGCATAGAGACCCAGTACTTC. It yields the protein CASSFRTGELRGIETQYF.

This clonotype appeared a few times. The chain combines TRBV7-8 with TRBJ2-7; D is undetermined. The germline V and J ends were trimmed by 1 base and 2 bases, with 12 bases remaining between them. This CDR3 comprises 15 residues. Per the germline V gene, CDR1 is SGHVS and CDR2 is FQNEAQ. CDR3: CASSLVAPRTYEQYF. CDR3 DNA: TGTGCCAGCAGCTTAGTAGCTCCCAGGACCTACGAGCAGTACTTC.

The chain carries TRBV20-1 and TRBJ2-7, with TRBD2 as a possible D gene (5 bases). Trimming left V 0 bases short and J 1 base short, with 19 bases between. CDR1 DFQATT and CDR2 SNEGSKA come from the germline V gene (reference sequence). The CDR3 spans 17 residues. CDR3 sequence reads: CSAREGFGSGTSYEQYF. As DNA, the CDR3 is TGCAGTGCTAGAGAGGGCTTCGGCAGCGGAACTTCCTACGAGCAGTACTTC.

This clonotype was detected ten times or more. The CDR3 is CASSLFPVSEQFF. DNA of the CDR3: TGCGCCAGCAGCTTGTTTCCCGTGAGTGAGCAGTTCTTC. This sequence joins TRBV5-1 and TRBJ2-1; D remains ambiguous. This CDR3 contains 13 residues. Germline CDR1 is SGHRS and CDR2 is YFSETQ. The V end was cut by 1 base, the J end by 9 bases, with 11 bases between.

This clonotype occurred a few times. The chain recombines TRBV27 with TRBJ2-1, with 7 bases lining up with TRBD2. CDR1 and CDR2 from the germline V gene are MNHEY and SMNVEV (reference sequence). The CDR3 runs 21 residues. The ends lost 2 bases at V and 0 bases at J; junction bases unmatched: 19. The CDR3 DNA is TGTGCCAGCAGTTTAAAACGGCGGGAGTCTGTCCCTTTGCGCTCCTACAATGAGCAGTTCTTC. Translated: CASSLKRRESVPLRSYNEQFF.

This clonotype occurred a few times. This CDR3 reads CASSQSAGQETQYF. CDR3 sequence (DNA): TGTGCCAGCAGCCAGTCGGCCGGCCAAGAGACCCAGTACTTC. V and J are TRBV3-1 and TRBJ2-5; no reliable D call. The CDR3 sequence is 14 residues long. CDR1 is LGHDT and CDR2 is YNNKEL in the germline V gene (reference sequence). V lost 3 bases and J lost 1, with 9 bases in between.

This clonotype was seen only a few times. The CDR3 coding sequence is TGCAGCGTGGTACTAGCGGGAGTACAGTATTTT. Translated, it gives CSVVLAGVQYF. V usage is TRBV29-1 and J usage is TRBJ2-3, with 11 bases matching TRBD2. The ends lost 6 bases at V and 12 bases at J; junction bases unmatched: 5. This CDR3 has 11 residues. The germline V gene encodes CDR1 SQVTM and CDR2 ANQGSEA.

The rearrangement uses TRBV4-1 and TRBJ2-3; 7 bases agree with TRBD2. Germline CDR1 and CDR2: MGHRA and YSYEKL. The CDR3 covers 17 residues. The junction had 7 bases not matched to a gene; V was cut back by 1 base and J by 0 bases. CDR3 sequence (DNA): TGCGCCAGCAGCCAAGCCCCGCTAGCGGTTAGCACAGATACGCAGTATTTT. It is translated as CASSQAPLAVSTDTQYF.